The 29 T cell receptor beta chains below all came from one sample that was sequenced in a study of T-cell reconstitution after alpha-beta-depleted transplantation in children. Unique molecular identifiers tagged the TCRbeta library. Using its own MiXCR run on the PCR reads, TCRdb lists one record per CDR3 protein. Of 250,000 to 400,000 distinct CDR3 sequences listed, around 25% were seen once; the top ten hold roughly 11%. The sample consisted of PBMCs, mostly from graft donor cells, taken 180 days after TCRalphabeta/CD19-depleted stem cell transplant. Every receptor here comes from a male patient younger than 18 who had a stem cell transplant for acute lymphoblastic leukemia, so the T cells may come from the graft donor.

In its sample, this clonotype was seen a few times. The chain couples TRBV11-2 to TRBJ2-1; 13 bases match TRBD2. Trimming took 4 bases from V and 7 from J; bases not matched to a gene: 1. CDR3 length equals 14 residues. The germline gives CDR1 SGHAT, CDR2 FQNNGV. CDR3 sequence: CASSWTSGSNEQFF. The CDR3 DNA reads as TGTGCCAGCAGCTGGACTAGCGGGAGTAATGAGCAGTTCTTC.

The CDR3 spells CASSPDWGNTEAFF. The DNA of the CDR3 is TGTGCCAGCAGTCCTGATTGGGGGAACACTGAAGCTTTCTTT. This chain connects TRBV27 to TRBJ1-1; no clear D. V was cut by 5 bases and J by 1 base, with 11 bases left in between. There are 14 residues in the CDR3. Germline loops: CDR1 MNHEY, CDR2 SMNVEV (reference sequence).

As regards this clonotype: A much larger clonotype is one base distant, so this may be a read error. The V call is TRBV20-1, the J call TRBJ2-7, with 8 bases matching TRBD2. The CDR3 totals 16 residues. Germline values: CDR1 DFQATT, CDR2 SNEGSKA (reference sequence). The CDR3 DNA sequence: TGCTGTGCTCCTCCTGGGGGTCGGGAGGGTTCCTACGAGCAGTACTTC. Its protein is CCAPPGGREGSYEQYF.

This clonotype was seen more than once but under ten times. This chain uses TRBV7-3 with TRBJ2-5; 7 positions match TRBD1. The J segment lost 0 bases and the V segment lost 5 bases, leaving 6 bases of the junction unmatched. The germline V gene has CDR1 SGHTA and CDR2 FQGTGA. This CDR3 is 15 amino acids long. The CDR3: CASSEGTVYQETQYF. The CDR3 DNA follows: TGTGCCAGCAGCGAAGGGACAGTGTACCAAGAGACCCAGTACTTC.

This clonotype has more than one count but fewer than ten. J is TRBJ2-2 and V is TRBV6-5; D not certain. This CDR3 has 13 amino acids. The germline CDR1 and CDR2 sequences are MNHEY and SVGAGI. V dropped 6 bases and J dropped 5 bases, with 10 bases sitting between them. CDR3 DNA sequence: TGTGCCAGCAGACTCGGTCGTACCGGGGAGCTGTTTTTT. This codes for CASRLGRTGELFF.

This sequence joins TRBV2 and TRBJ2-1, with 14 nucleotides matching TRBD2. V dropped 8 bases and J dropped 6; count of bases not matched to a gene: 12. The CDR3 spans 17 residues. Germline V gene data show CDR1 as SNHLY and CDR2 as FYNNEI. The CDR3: CASRPGTSGSRLNEQFF. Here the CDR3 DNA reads TGTGCCAGCCGACCTGGGACTAGCGGGAGTAGGCTCAATGAGCAGTTCTTC.

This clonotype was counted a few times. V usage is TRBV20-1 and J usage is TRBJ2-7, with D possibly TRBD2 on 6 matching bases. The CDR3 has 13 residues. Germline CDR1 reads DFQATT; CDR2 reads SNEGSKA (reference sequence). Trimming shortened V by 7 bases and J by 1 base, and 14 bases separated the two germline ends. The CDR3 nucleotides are TGCAGTGGTAGCGGAAGAGCATCCTACGAGCAGTACTTC. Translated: CSGSGRASYEQYF.

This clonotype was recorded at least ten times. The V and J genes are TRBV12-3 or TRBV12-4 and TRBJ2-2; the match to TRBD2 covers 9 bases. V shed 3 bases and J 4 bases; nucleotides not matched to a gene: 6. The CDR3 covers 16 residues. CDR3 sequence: CASSLGLAGPTGELFF. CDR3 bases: TGTGCCAGCAGTTTGGGGCTAGCGGGACCCACCGGGGAGCTGTTTTTT.

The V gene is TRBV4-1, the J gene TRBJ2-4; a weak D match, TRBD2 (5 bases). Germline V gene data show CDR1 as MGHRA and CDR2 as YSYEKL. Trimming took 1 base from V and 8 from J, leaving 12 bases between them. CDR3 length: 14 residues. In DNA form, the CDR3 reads TGCGCCAGCAGCCAAGTCGGTCTCGGGGACATTCAGTACTTC. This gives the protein CASSQVGLGDIQYF.

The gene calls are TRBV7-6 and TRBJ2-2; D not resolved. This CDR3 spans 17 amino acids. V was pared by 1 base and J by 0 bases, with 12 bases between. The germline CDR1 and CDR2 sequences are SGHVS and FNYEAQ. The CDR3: CASSLDYFYSNTGELFF. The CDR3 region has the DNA TGTGCCAGCAGCTTAGACTACTTTTACTCGAACACCGGGGAGCTGTTTTTT. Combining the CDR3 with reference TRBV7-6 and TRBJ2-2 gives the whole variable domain GAGVSQSPRYKVTKRGQDVALRCDPISGHVSLYWYRQALGQGPEFLTYFNYEAQQDKSGLPNDRFSAERPEGSISTLTIQRTEQRDSAMYRCASSLDYFYSNTGELFFGEGSRLTVL.

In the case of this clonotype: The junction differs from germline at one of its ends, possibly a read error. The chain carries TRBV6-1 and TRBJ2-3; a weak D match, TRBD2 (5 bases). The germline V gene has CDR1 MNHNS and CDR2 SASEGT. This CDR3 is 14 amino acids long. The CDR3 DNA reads TGTGCCAGCAGTCAAGCGGTTAGCACAGATACGCAGTATTTT. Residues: CASSQAVSTDTQYF.

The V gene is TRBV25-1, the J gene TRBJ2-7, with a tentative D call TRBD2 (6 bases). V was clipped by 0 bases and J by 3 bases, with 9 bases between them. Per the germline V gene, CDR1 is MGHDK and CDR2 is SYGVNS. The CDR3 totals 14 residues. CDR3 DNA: TGTGCCAGCAGTGAATATGGAGGGATCTACGAGCAGTACTTC. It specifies CASSEYGGIYEQYF.

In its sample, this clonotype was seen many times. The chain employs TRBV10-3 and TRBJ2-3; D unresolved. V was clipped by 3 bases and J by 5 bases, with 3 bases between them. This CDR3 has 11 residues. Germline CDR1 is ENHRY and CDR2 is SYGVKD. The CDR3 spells CAISEVDTQYF. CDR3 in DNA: TGTGCCATCAGTGAAGTAGATACGCAGTATTTT.

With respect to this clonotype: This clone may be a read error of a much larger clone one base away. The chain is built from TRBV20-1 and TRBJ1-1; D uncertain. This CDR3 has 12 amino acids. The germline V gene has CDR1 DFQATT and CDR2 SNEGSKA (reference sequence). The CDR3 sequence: CSASPPNTKAFF. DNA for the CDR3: TGCAGTGCCAGCCCTCCGAACACTAAAGCTTTCTTT.

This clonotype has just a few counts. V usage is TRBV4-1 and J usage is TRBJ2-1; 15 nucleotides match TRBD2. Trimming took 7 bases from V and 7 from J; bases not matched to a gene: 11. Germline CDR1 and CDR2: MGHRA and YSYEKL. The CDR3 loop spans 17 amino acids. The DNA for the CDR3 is TGCGCCAGCAAGGGACTAGCGGGAGGCAGAACTGAAAATGAGCAGTTCTTC. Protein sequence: CASKGLAGGRTENEQFF.

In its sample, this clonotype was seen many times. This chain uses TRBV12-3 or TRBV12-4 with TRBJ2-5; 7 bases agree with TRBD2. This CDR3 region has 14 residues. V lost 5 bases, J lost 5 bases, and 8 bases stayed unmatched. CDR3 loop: CASSLRAGGETQYF. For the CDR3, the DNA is TGTGCCAGCAGTCTCCGGGCCGGGGGGGAGACCCAGTACTTC.

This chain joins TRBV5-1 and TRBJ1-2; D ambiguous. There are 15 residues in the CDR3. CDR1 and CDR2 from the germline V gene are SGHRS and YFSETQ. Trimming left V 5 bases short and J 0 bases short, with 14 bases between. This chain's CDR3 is CASSLPAAANYGYTF. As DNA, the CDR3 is TGCGCCAGCAGTCTCCCTGCGGCAGCTAACTATGGCTACACCTTC.

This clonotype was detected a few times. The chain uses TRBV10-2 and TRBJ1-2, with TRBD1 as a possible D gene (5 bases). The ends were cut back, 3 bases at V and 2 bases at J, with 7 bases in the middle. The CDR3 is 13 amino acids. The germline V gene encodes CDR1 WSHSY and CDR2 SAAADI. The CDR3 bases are TGCGCCAGCAGTGATGAGGGGAACTATGGCTACACCTTC. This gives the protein CASSDEGNYGYTF.

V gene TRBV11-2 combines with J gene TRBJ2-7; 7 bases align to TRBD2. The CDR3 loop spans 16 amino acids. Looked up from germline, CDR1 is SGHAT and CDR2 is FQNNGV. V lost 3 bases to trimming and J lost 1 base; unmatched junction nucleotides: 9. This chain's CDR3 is CASSLGRLAPSYEQYF. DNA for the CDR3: TGTGCCAGCAGCTTGGGCAGACTAGCCCCATCCTACGAGCAGTACTTC. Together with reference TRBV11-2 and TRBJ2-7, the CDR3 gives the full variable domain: EAGVAQSPRYKIIEKRQSVAFWCNPISGHATLYWYQQILGQGPKLLIQFQNNGVVDDSQLPKDRFSAERLKGVDSTLKIQPAKLEDSAVYLCASSLGRLAPSYEQYFGPGTRLTVT.

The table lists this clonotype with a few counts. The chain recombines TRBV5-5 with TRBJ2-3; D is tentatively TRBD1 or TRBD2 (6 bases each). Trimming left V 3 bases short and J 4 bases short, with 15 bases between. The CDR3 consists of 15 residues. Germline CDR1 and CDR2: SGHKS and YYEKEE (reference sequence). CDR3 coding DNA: TGTGCCAGCAGCTCGGACACAGGGAGGCCAGATACGCAGTATTTT. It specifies CASSSDTGRPDTQYF. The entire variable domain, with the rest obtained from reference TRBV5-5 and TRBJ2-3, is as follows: DAGVTQSPTHLIKTRGQQVTLRCSPISGHKSVSWYQQVLGQGPQFIFQYYEKEERGRGNFPDRFSARQFPNYSSELNVNALLLGDSALYLCASSSDTGRPDTQYFGPGTRLTVL.

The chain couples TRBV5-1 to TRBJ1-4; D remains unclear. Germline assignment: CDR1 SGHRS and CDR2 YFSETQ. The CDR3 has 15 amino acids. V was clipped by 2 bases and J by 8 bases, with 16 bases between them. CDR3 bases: TGCGCCAGCAGCTTATGGATTCCTGGCCGGGAAAAACTGTTTTTT. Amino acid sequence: CASSLWIPGREKLFF.

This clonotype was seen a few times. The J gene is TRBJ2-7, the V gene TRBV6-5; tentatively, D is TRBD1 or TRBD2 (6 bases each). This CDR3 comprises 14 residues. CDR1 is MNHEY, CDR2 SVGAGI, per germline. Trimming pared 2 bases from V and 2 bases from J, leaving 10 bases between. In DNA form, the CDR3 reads TGTGCCAGCAGTTACGGGGGGCTTCCCTACGAGCAGTACTTC. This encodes CASSYGGLPYEQYF.

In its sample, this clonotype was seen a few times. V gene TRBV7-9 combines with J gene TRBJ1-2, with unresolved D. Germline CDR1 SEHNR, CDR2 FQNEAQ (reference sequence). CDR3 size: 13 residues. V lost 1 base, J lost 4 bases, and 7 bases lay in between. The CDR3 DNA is TGTGCCAGCAGCTTAGGGGAACTCTATGGCTACACCTTC. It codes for CASSLGELYGYTF.

In nucleotides, the CDR3 is TGTGCCAGCAGCCCGCCGGGGAGCGGGAGTGGAAGTGAGCAGTTCTTC. It specifies CASSPPGSGSGSEQFF. The chain combines TRBV7-3 with TRBJ2-1, with 8 bases that match TRBD2. The V gene end was trimmed by 5 bases and the J gene end by 9 bases; junction bases not matched to a gene: 15. Germline CDR1 is SGHTA and CDR2 is FQGTGA. This CDR3 region has 16 residues.

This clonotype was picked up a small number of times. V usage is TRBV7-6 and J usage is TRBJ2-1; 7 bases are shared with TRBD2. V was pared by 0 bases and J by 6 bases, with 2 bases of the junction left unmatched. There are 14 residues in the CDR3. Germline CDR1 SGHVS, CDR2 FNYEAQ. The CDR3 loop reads CASSLAGGVNEQFF. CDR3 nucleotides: TGTGCCAGCAGCTTAGCGGGAGGGGTCAATGAGCAGTTCTTC.

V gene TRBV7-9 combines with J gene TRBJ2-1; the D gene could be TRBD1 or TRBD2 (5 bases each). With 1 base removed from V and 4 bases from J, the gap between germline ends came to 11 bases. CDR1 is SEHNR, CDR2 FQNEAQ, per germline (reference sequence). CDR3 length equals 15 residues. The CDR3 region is CASSLGGFGYNEQFF. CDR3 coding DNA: TGTGCCAGCAGCTTAGGGGGGTTTGGGTACAATGAGCAGTTCTTC. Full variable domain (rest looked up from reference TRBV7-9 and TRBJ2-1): DTGVSQNPRHKITKRGQNVTFRCDPISEHNRLYWYRQTLGQGPEFLTYFQNEAQLEKSRLLSDRFSAERPKGSFSTLEIQRTEQGDSAMYLCASSLGGFGYNEQFFGPGTRLTVL.

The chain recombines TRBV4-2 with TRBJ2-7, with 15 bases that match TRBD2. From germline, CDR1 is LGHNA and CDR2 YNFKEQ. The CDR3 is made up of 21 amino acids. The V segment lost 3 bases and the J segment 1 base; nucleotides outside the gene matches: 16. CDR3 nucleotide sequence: TGTGCCAGCAGCCACCTCCACCCTCCTCCGGGACTAGCGGGAGGATCCTACGAGCAGTACTTC. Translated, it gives CASSHLHPPPGLAGGSYEQYF.

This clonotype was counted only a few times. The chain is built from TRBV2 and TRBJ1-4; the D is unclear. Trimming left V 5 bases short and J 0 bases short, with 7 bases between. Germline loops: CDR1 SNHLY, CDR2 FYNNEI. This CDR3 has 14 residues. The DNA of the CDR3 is TGTGCCAGCAGTACAGCTTCAACTAATGAAAAACTGTTTTTT. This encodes CASSTASTNEKLFF.

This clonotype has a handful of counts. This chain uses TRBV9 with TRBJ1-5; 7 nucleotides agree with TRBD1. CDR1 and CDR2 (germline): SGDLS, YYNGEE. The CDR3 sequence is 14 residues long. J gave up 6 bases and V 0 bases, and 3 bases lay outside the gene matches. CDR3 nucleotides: TGTGCCAGCAGCGTAGGACAGGGCAGTCAGCCCCAGCATTTT. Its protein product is CASSVGQGSQPQHF.